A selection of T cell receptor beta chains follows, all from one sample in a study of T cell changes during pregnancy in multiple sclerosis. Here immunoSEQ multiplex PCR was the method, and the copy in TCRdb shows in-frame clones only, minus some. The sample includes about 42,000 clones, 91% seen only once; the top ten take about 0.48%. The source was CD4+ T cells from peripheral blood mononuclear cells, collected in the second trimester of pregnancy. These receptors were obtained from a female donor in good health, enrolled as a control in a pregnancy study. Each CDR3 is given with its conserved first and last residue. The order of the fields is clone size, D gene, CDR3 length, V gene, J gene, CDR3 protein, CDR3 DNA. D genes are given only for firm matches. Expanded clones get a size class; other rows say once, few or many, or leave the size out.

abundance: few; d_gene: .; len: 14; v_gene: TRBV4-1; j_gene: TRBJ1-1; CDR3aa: CASSQTDRNTEAFF; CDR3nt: TGCGCCAGCAGCCAAACGGACAGGAACACTGAAGCTTTCTTT
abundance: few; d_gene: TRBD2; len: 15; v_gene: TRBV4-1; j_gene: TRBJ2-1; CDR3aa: CASSPTSGSYNEQFF; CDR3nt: TGCGCCAGCAGCCCGACTAGCGGCTCCTACAATGAGCAGTTCTTC
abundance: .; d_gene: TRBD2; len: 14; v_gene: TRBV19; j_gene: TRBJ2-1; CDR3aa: CASRSSGSIGEQFF; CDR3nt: TGTGCCAGTAGGTCTAGCGGGAGTATAGGTGAGCAGTTCTTC
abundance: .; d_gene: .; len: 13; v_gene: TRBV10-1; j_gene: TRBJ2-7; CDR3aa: CASSEAPGSEQYF; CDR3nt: TGCGCCAGCAGTGAAGCACCGGGTAGCGAGCAGTACTTC
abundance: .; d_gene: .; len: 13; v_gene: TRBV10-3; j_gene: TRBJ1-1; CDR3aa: CAISVQGDGEAFF; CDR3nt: TGTGCCATCAGTGTCCAGGGTGACGGCGAAGCTTTCTTT
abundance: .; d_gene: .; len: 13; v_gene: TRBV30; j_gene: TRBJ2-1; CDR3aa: CVWSSGFSAEQFF; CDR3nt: TGTGTCTGGAGTTCAGGATTTAGCGCTGAGCAGTTCTTC
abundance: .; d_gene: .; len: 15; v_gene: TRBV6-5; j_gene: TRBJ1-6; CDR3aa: CASSDSGTLNSPLHF; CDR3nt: TGTGCCAGCAGCGACTCGGGGACTTTGAATTCACCCCTCCACTTT
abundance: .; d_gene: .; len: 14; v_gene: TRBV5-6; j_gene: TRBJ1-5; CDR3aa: CASSPNRLNQPQHF; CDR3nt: TGTGCCAGCAGCCCAAACAGGTTAAATCAGCCCCAGCATTTT
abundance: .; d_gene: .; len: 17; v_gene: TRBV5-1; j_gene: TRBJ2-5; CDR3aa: CASSLGQGAGAPETQYF; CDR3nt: TGCGCCAGCAGCTTGGGACAAGGGGCGGGGGCTCCGGAGACCCAGTACTTC
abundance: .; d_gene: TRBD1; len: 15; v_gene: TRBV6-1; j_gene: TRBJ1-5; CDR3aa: CASRGDRGVNQPQHF; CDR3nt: TGTGCCAGCAGAGGGGACAGGGGGGTCAATCAGCCCCAGCATTTT
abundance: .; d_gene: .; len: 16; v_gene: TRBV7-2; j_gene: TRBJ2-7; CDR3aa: CASSFIGGASSYEQYF; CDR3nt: TGTGCCAGCAGCTTCATTGGCGGGGCCAGCTCCTACGAGCAGTACTTC
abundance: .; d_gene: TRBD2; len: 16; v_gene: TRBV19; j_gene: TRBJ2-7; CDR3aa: CASSRLSGSFPYEQYF; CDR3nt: TGTGCCAGTAGTAGACTCAGCGGGAGTTTTCCCTACGAGCAGTACTTC
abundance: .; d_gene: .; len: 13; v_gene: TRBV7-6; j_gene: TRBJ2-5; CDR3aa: CASSLAVEETQYF; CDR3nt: TGTGCCAGCAGCTTAGCTGTCGAGGAGACCCAGTACTTC
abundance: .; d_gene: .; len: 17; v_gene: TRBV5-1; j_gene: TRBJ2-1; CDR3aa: CASSLAGRGSSYNEQFF; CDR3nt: TGCGCCAGCAGCTTGGCGGGCAGGGGAAGCTCCTACAATGAGCAGTTCTTC
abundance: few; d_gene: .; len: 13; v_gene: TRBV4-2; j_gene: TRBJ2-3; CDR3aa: CASSQVATDTQYF; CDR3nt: TGTGCCAGCAGCCAAGTGGCCACAGATACGCAGTATTTT
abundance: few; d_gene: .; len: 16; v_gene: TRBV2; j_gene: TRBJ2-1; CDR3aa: CASSDGGRRGNNEQFF; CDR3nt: TGTGCCAGCAGTGATGGTGGCCGCCGGGGTAACAATGAGCAGTTCTTC
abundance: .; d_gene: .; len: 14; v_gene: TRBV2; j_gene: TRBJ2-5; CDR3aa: CASSEVQGKGAQYF; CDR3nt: TGTGCCAGCAGTGAAGTGCAGGGGAAAGGGGCCCAGTACTTC
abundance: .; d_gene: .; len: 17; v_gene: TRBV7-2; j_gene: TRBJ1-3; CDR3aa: CASSLGHLVGSTNTIYF; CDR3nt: TGTGCCAGCAGCCTGGGACACCTAGTAGGTTCCACAAACACCATATATTTT
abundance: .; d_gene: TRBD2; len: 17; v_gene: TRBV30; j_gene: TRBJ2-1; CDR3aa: CAWRAGGHSGSYNEQFF; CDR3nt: TGTGCCTGGAGAGCGGGGGGGCATTCTGGCTCCTACAATGAGCAGTTCTTC
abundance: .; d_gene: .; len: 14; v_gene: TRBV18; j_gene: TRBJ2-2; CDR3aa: CASSPDRNTGELFF; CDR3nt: TGTGCCAGCTCACCCGACAGGAACACCGGGGAGCTGTTTTTT
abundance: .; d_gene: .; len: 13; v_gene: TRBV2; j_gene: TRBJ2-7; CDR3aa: CASIADLYYEQYF; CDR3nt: TGTGCCAGCATCGCGGATCTTTACTACGAGCAGTACTTC
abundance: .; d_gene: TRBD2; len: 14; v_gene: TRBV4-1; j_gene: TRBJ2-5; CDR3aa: CASSLRLAQETQYF; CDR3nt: TGCGCCAGCAGCCTCCGACTAGCCCAAGAGACCCAGTACTTC
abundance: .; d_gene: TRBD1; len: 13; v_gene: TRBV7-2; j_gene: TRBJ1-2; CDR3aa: CASTKGQGGGYTF; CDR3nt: TGTGCCAGCACCAAGGGACAGGGGGGAGGCTACACCTTC
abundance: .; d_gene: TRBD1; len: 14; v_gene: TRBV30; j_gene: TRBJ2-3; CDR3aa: CAWTRGLRGDTQYF; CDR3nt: TGTGCCTGGACCAGGGGGCTAAGGGGAGATACGCAGTATTTT
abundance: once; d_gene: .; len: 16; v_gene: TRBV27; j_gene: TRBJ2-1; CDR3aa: CASSLGRPAQVDEQFF; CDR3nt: TGTGCCAGCAGTCTGGGCAGGCCCGCTCAAGTTGATGAGCAGTTCTTC
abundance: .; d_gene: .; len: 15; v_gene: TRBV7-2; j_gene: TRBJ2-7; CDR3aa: CASSLGGGTSYEQYF; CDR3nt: TGTGCCAGCAGCCTCGGTGGAGGTACCTCCTACGAGCAGTACTTC
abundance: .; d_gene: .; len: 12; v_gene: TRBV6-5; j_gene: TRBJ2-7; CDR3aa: CASSQGGYEQYF; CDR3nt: TGTGCCAGCAGTCAGGGGGGATACGAGCAGTACTTC
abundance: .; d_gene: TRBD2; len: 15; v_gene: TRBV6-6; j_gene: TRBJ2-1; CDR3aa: CASSWTSGTYNEQFF; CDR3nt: TGTGCCAGCAGTTGGACTAGCGGGACGTACAATGAGCAGTTCTTC
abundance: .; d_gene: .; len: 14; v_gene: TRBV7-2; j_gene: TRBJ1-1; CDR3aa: CASSPSTENTEAFF; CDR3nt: TGTGCCAGCAGCCCCTCGACAGAGAACACTGAAGCTTTCTTT
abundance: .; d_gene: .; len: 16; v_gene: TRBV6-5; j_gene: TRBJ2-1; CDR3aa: CASSSPVAEHYNEQFF; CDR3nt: TGTGCCAGCAGTTCCCCTGTGGCGGAGCACTACAATGAGCAGTTCTTC